These T cell receptor beta chains were read from a single sample in a study of radiation and T cells in renal cell carcinoma. The data were produced by immunoSEQ multiplex PCR, yet TCRdb's version contains in-frame clones alone and is incomplete. The table includes about 130,000 clones, around 82% detected once. This specimen consisted of blood, obtained from a patient whose treatment included radiotherapy and nephrectomy. The origin of the receptors is a man between 50 and 59 years old with renal cell carcinoma. CDR3s include the opening cysteine and the closing phenylalanine or tryptophan. The D gene is left open where the match is weak. Only some rows state a clone size, as once, few, many or a class for expanded clones.

CDR3aa,CDR3nt,abundance,j_gene,d_gene,v_gene
CASSYGSLGYTEAFF,TGTGCCAGCAGTTACGGCAGTTTAGGGTACACTGAAGCTTTCTTT,NA,TRBJ1-1,NA,TRBV6-5
CASSIWSAETQYF,TGTGCCAGTAGTATTTGGAGCGCCGAGACCCAGTACTTC,once,TRBJ2-5,NA,TRBV19
CASGFRNYGYTF,TGTGCTAGTGGTTTTCGGAACTATGGCTACACCTTC,few,TRBJ1-2,NA,TRBV12-5
CAISGVSGRNSYNEQFF,TGTGCCATCAGTGGGGTCAGCGGGAGAAACTCCTACAATGAGCAGTTCTTC,NA,TRBJ2-1,TRBD2,TRBV10-3
CASSGDSYEQYF,TGCGCCAGCAGCGGAGACTCCTACGAGCAGTACTTC,NA,TRBJ2-7,NA,TRBV5-1
CASSLSGSQNGELFF,TGCGCCAGCAGCCTTAGCGGGAGTCAGAACGGGGAGCTGTTTTTT,NA,TRBJ2-2,TRBD2,TRBV4-1
CASSQGTRKETQYF,TGTGCCAGCAGCCAAGGGACACGGAAAGAGACCCAGTACTTC,NA,TRBJ2-5,NA,TRBV6-5
CASSTGLAVPGANVLTF,TGTGCCAGCAGTACGGGACTAGCGGTTCCTGGGGCCAACGTCCTGACTTTC,NA,TRBJ2-6,TRBD2,TRBV7-9
CASSPGGQGRYEQYF,TGTGCCAGCAGCCCTGGGGGGCAGGGGAGGTACGAGCAGTACTTC,NA,TRBJ2-7,NA,TRBV5-6
CASSYSYGYTF,TGTGCCAGCAGCTATAGCTATGGCTACACCTTC,NA,TRBJ1-2,NA,TRBV28
CASSRRQAEDNEKLFF,TGTGCCAGTAGTAGAAGACAGGCGGAGGATAATGAAAAACTGTTTTTT,once,TRBJ1-4,NA,TRBV19
CASTGDLAKNIQYF,TGTGCCAGCACCGGGGACCTAGCCAAAAACATTCAGTACTTC,NA,TRBJ2-4,NA,TRBV5-4
CASSLVGAPQALYEQFF,TGTGCCAGCAGCTTAGTGGGTGCCCCCCAGGCATTATATGAGCAGTTCTTC,NA,TRBJ2-1,NA,TRBV7-9
CAVWTGGIGNEQFF,TGTGCCGTATGGACAGGGGGCATAGGCAATGAGCAGTTCTTC,NA,TRBJ2-1,TRBD1,TRBV10-3
CASGRDNYGYTF,TGTGCCAGCGGCAGGGATAACTATGGCTACACCTTC,NA,TRBJ1-2,NA,TRBV2
CATHGSLSDNYGYTF,TGTGCCACGCACGGGTCCCTCTCTGATAACTATGGCTACACCTTC,NA,TRBJ1-2,NA,TRBV19
CASPRTGFHEQFF,TGTGCCAGTCCAAGGACAGGGTTTCATGAGCAGTTCTTC,NA,TRBJ2-1,TRBD1,TRBV19
CASSSQGGAGELFF,TGTGCCAGCAGCTCGCAAGGGGGGGCCGGGGAGCTGTTTTTT,NA,TRBJ2-2,NA,TRBV9
CAWSRDSNQPQHF,TGTGCCTGGAGTCGGGACAGCAATCAGCCCCAGCATTTT,NA,TRBJ1-5,NA,TRBV30
CASSGQGMNTEAFF,TGTGCCAGCAGCGGACAGGGGATGAACACTGAAGCTTTCTTT,few,TRBJ1-1,TRBD1,TRBV7-6
CASRNMGQTYTGELFF,TGTGCCAGTAGAAACATGGGACAGACTTACACCGGGGAGCTGTTTTTT,NA,TRBJ2-2,TRBD1,TRBV19
CASSITLGSGGELFF,TGTGCCAGTAGTATAACCCTAGGGAGCGGCGGGGAGCTGTTTTTT,NA,TRBJ2-2,NA,TRBV19
CAISEFDPSDSPLHF,TGTGCCATCAGTGAGTTTGATCCCTCCGATTCACCCCTCCACTTT,NA,TRBJ1-6,NA,TRBV10-3
CASRPYSNQPQHF,TGTGCCAGCAGACCGTATAGCAATCAGCCCCAGCATTTT,NA,TRBJ1-5,NA,TRBV28
CAWSVAGSNSPLHF,TGTGCCTGGAGTGTAGCAGGGTCAAATTCACCCCTCCACTTT,NA,TRBJ1-6,NA,TRBV30
CASSTDRGKTQYF,TGTGCCAGCTCAACAGACAGGGGCAAGACCCAGTACTTC,few,TRBJ2-5,TRBD1,TRBV18
CSVDVSAGGPYNEQFF,TGCAGCGTTGATGTTTCGGCGGGAGGGCCTTACAATGAGCAGTTCTTC,NA,TRBJ2-1,TRBD2,TRBV29-1
CASSVRSDSYEQYF,TGTGCCAGCTCCGTCCGATCGGACTCCTACGAGCAGTACTTC,NA,TRBJ2-7,NA,TRBV18
CASRDSLAGELFF,TGTGCCAGCAGGGACAGCCTCGCCGGGGAGCTGTTTTTT,NA,TRBJ2-2,NA,TRBV6-1
CASSLDQGAGPAFF,TGTGCCAGCAGCTTGGATCAGGGAGCCGGACCAGCTTTCTTT,few,TRBJ1-1,NA,TRBV5-4
CASRTTGSYEQYF,TGTGCCAGCAGGACGACAGGTTCATACGAGCAGTACTTC,NA,TRBJ2-7,NA,TRBV6-6
CATSRPGTASSYEQYF,TGTGCCACCAGCAGACCTGGGACGGCCTCCTCCTACGAGCAGTACTTC,NA,TRBJ2-7,NA,TRBV15
CASSLWEATQYF,TGTGCCAGCAGCTTATGGGAGGCGACCCAGTACTTC,NA,TRBJ2-5,NA,TRBV7-9
CASSLGPGAQPQHF,TGCGCCAGCAGCTTGGGGCCGGGGGCTCAGCCCCAGCATTTT,NA,TRBJ1-5,NA,TRBV5-1
CASSSPTTFEQYF,TGCGCCAGCAGCTCGCCCACCACGTTCGAGCAGTACTTC,NA,TRBJ2-7,NA,TRBV5-1
CASSLDRRNTEAFF,TGTGCCAGCAGCTTGGACAGGAGGAACACTGAAGCTTTCTTT,NA,TRBJ1-1,NA,TRBV5-4
CSATGVGTQYF,TGCAGTGCTACAGGGGTGGGTACGCAGTATTTT,NA,TRBJ2-3,NA,TRBV20-1
CASSLGQPQHF,TGTGCCAGCAGTTTAGGTCAGCCCCAGCATTTT,few,TRBJ1-5,NA,TRBV28
CASRPGTSGSSLSDTQYF,TGTGCCAGCAGACCCGGGACTAGCGGGAGTTCTCTGTCAGATACGCAGTATTTT,NA,TRBJ2-3,TRBD2,TRBV5-4
CASCRTGVQETQYF,TGTGCCAGCTGTCGTACAGGGGTACAGGAGACCCAGTACTTC,NA,TRBJ2-5,TRBD1,TRBV2
CASSPKARGREQYF,TGCGCCAGCAGCCCTAAGGCGAGGGGTCGCGAGCAGTACTTC,NA,TRBJ2-7,NA,TRBV4-1
CAWSEAPSSYNEQFF,TGTGCCTGGAGTGAGGCGCCTAGCTCCTACAATGAGCAGTTCTTC,once,TRBJ2-1,NA,TRBV30
CASSLKDSGAMGTEAFF,TGTGCCAGCTCCCTGAAAGATTCGGGGGCGATGGGCACTGAAGCTTTCTTT,NA,TRBJ1-1,NA,TRBV18
CASSPGRLATKDNEQFF,TGCGCCAGCAGCCCAGGAAGACTAGCGACCAAGGACAATGAGCAGTTCTTC,once,TRBJ2-1,TRBD2,TRBV4-1
CSAVGWVTGELFF,TGCAGCGCGGTGGGGTGGGTCACCGGGGAGCTGTTTTTT,NA,TRBJ2-2,NA,TRBV29-1
CASSQAGTDYNEQFF,TGTGCCAGCAGCCAAGCCGGGACTGATTACAATGAGCAGTTCTTC,NA,TRBJ2-1,NA,TRBV4-2
CASSSLVGQGKEKLFF,TGTGCCAGCAGCTCCTTAGTTGGACAGGGAAAGGAAAAACTGTTTTTT,NA,TRBJ1-4,TRBD1,TRBV7-6
CASSRPQETQYF,TGTGCCAGCAGCCGACCCCAAGAGACCCAGTACTTC,NA,TRBJ2-5,NA,TRBV7-9
CASGEDGYGYTF,TGTGCCAGCGGTGAAGATGGCTATGGCTACACCTTC,NA,TRBJ1-2,NA,TRBV9